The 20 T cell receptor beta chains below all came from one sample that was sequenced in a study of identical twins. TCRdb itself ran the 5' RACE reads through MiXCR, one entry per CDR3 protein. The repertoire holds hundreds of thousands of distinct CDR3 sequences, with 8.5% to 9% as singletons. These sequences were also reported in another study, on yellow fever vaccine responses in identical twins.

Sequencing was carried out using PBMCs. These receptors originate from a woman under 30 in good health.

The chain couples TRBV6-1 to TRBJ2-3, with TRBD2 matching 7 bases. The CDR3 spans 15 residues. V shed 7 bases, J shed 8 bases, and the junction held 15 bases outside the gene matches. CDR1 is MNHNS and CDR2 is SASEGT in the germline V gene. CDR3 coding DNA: TGTGCCAGCATTGGGGGGGGAGGTCGTGCCGTTACGCAGTATTTT. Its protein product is CASIGGGGRAVTQYF.

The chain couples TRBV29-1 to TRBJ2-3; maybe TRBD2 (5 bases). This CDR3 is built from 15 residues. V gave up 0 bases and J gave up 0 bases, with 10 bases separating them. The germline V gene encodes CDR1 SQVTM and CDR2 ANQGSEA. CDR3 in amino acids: CSVEDLRASTDTQYF. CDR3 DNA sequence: TGCAGCGTTGAAGATTTGCGGGCTAGCACAGATACGCAGTATTTT.

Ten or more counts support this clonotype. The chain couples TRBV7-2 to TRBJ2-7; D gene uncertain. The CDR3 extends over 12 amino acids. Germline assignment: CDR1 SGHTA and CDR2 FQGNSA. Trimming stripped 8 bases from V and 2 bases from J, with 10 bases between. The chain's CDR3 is CASRSTAYEQYF. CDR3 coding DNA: TGTGCCAGCCGAAGTACCGCCTACGAGCAGTACTTC.

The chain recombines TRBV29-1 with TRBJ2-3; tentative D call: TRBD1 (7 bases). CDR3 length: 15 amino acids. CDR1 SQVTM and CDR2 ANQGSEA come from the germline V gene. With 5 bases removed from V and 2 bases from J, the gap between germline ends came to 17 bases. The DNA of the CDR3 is TGCAGCGTTCAGGGGGGTTGGGGGGTCACAGATACGCAGTATTTT. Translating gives CSVQGGWGVTDTQYF.

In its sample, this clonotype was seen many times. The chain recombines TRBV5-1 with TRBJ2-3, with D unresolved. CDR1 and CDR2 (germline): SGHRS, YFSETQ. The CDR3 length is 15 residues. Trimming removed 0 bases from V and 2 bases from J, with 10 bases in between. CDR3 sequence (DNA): TGCGCCAGCAGCTTGGATGCCCCTTACACAGATACGCAGTATTTT. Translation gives CASSLDAPYTDTQYF.

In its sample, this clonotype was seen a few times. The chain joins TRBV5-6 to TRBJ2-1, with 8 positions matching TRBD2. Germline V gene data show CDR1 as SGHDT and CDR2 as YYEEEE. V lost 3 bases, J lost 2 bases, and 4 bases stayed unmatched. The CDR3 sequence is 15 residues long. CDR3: CASSWDGGAYNEQFF. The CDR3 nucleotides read TGTGCCAGCAGCTGGGACGGGGGGGCCTACAATGAGCAGTTCTTC.

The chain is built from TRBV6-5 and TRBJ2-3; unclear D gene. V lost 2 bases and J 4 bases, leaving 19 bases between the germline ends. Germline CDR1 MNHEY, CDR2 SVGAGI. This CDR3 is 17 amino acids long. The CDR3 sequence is CASSYPSKGFVADTQYF. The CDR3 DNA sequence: TGTGCCAGCAGTTACCCGTCGAAAGGGTTCGTCGCAGATACGCAGTATTTT.

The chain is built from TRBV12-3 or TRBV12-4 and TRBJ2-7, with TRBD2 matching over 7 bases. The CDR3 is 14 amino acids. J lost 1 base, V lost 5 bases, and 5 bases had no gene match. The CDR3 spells CASSASGASYEQYF. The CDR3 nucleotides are TGTGCCAGCAGTGCCAGCGGGGCATCCTACGAGCAGTACTTC.

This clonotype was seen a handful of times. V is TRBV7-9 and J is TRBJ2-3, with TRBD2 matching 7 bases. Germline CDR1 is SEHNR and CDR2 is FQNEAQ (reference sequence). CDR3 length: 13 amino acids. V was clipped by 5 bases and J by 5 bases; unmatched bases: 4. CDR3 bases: TGTGCCAGCAGCAACACGGGGGGAGATACGCAGTATTTT. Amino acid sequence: CASSNTGGDTQYF.

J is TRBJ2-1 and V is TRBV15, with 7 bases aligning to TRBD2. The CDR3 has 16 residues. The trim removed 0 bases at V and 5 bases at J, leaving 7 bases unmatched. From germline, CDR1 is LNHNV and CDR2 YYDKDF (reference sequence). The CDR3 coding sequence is TGTGCCACCAGCAGAGATCTGGGGACTACCAACAATGAGCAGTTCTTC. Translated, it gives CATSRDLGTTNNEQFF.

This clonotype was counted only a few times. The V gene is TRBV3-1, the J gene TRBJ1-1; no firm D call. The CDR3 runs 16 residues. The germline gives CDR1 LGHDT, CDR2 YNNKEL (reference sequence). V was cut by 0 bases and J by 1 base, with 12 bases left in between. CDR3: CASSQDIRYRNTEAFF. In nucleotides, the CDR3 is TGTGCCAGCAGCCAAGATATAAGGTACCGGAACACTGAAGCTTTCTTT.

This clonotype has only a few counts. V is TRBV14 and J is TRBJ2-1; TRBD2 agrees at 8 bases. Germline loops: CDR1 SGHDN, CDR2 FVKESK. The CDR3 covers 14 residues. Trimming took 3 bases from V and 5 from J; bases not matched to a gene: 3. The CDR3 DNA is TGTGCCAGCAGCCATGGGCGGGGGGACAATGAGCAGTTCTTC. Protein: CASSHGRGDNEQFF.

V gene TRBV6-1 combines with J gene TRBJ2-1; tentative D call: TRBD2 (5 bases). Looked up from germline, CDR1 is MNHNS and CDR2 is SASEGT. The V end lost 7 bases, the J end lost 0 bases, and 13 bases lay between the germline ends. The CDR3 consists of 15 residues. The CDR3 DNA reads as TGTGCCAGCAATATAGCGCGAAGCTCCTACAATGAGCAGTTCTTC. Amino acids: CASNIARSSYNEQFF.

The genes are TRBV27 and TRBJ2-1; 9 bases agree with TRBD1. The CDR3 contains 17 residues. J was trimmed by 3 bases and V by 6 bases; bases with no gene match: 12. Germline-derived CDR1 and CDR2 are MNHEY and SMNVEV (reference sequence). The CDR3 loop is CASSPIRTGEIYNEQFF. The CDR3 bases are TGTGCCAGCAGCCCCATTCGGACAGGGGAAATCTACAATGAGCAGTTCTTC.

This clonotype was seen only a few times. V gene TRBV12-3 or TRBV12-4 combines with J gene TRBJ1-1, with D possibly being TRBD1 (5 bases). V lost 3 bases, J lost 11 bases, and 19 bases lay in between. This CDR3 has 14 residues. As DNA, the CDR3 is TGTGCCAGCAGTTTTGGGGCTATACTTAAGGGCGCTTTCTTT. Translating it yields CASSFGAILKGAFF.

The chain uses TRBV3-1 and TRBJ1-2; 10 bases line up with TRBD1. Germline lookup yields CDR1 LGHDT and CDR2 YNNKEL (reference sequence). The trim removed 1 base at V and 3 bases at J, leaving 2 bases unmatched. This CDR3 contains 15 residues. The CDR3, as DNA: TGTGCCAGCAGCCAAGGGACAGGGGGAGACTATGGCTACACCTTC. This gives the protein CASSQGTGGDYGYTF.

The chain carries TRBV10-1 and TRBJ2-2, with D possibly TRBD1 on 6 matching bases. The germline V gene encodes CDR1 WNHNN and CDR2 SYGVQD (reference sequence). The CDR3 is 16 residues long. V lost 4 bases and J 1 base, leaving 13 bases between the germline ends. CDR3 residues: CASSGGSGQNTGELFF. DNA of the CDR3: TGCGCCAGCAGTGGGGGTTCGGGACAGAACACCGGGGAGCTGTTTTTT.

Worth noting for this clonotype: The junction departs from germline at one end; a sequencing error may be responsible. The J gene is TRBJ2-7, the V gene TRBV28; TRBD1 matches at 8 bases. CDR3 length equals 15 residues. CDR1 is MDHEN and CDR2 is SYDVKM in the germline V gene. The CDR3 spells CDSSLGGQATYEQYF. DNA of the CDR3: TGTGACAGCAGCCTGGGGGGACAGGCGACCTACGAGCAGTACTTC.

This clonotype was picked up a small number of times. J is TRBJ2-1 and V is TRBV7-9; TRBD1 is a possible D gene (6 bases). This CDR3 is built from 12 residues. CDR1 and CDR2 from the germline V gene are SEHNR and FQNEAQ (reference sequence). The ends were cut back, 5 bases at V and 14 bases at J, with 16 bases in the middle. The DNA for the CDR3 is TGTGCCAGCAGCCCGCTAACGGGACATAAGTTCTTC. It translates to CASSPLTGHKFF.

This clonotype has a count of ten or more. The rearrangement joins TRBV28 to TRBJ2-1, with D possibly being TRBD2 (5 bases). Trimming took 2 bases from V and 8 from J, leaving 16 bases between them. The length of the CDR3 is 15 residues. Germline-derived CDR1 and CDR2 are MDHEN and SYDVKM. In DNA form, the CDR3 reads TGTGCCAGCAGTTTAGCTAGCCCCGGCGGAGATGAGCAGTTCTTC. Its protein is CASSLASPGGDEQFF.